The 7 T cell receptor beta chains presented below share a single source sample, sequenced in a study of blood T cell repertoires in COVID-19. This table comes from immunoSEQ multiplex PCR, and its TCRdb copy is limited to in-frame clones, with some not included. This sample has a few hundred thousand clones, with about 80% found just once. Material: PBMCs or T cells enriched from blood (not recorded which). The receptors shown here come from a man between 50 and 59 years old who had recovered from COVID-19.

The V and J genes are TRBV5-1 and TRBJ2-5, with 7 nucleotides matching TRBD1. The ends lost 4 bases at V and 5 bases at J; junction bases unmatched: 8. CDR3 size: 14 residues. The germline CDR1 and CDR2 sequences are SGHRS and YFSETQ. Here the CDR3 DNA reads TGCGCCAGCAGCATAGGGGGCGGGCAGGAGACCCAGTACTTC. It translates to CASSIGGGQETQYF.

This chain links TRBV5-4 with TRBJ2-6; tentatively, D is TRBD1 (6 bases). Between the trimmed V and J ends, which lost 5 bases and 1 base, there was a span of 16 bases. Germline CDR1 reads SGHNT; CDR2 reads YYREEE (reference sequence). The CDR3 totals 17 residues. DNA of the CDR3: TGTGCCAGCAGACCGCAGGGGCCCTTGTCTGGGGCCAACGTCCTGACTTTC. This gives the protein CASRPQGPLSGANVLTF.

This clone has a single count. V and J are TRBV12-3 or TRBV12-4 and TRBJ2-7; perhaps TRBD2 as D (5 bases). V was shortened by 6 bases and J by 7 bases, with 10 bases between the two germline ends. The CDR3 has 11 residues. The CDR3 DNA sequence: TGTGCCAGCAGGGCCACGGGGGAGCAGTACTTC. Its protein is CASRATGEQYF.

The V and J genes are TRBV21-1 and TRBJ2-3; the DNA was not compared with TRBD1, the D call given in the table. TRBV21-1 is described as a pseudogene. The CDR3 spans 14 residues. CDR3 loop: CASSEPGETDTQYF. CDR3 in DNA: TGTGCCAGCAGCGAACCAGGGGAGACAGATACGCAGTATTTT.

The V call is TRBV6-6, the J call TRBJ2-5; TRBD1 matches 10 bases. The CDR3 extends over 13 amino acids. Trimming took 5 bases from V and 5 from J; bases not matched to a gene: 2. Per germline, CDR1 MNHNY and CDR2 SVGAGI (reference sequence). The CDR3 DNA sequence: TGTGCCAGCAGTCAGGGACAGGGGGAGACCCAGTACTTC. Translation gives CASSQGQGETQYF.

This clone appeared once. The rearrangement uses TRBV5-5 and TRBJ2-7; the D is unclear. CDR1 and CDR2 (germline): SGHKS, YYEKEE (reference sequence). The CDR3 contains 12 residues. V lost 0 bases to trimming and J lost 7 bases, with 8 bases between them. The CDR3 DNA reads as TGTGCCAGCAGCTTGGTCCCGCGGGAGCAGTACTTC. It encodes CASSLVPREQYF.

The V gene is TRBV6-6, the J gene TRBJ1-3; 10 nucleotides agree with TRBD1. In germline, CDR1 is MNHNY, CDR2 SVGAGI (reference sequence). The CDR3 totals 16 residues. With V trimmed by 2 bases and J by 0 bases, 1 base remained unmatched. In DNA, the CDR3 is TGTGCCAGCAGTTACGGGACAGGGGACTCTGGAAACACCATATATTTT. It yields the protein CASSYGTGDSGNTIYF.